This T cell receptor beta chain was sequenced in a study of cytomegalovirus exposure and HLA in healthy donors. PCR used 60 Vbeta primers and 13 Jbeta primers. Measured with immunoSEQ multiplex PCR; TCRdb has only the in-frame clones, and not every one. The sample shows some 190,000 clones, 70% to 80% of them seen only once. This CDR3 has 15 amino acids. The V segment lost 0 bases and the J segment 2 bases; nucleotides outside the gene matches: 2. Germline V gives CDR1 MNHNS, CDR2 SASEGT. The origin of this receptor is a young man in good health and CMV-seronegative. This rearrangement joins TRBV6-1 to TRBJ2-3; 7 positions match TRBD1. Sequencing was done on a sample of PBMCs. The CDR3 coding sequence is TGTGCCAGCAGTGAAGCGGGACAGCCCACAGATACGCAGTATTTT. Encoded protein: CASSEAGQPTDTQYF.